The source of this T cell receptor (beta chain) is a study of blood T cell repertoires in COVID-19. This CDR3 spans 16 amino acids. The germline gives CDR1 SGHTA, CDR2 FQGNSA. After removal of 4 bases from V and 5 bases from J, the junction contained 12 bases not matched to a gene. Sequencing used immunoSEQ multiplex PCR; TCRdb keeps in-frame clones, though not all of them. Among almost 350,000 clones listed, roughly nine tenths were seen once. V usage is TRBV7-2 and J usage is TRBJ1-2, with 8 bases that match TRBD1. Input material: peripheral blood. This TCR derives from a woman aged 55-69 years with COVID-19, enrolled during active disease. The CDR3 nucleotides read TGTGCCAGCAGCTCATTTACCCAGGGGGCCCTGTATGGCTACACCTTC. As protein: CASSSFTQGALYGYTF.